The clone carrying this TCR beta chain has a single count. Its matching antigen is unknown. An Oncomine TCR Beta short-read assay was used to sequence the DNA from cultured CD4+ T cells. TCRdb reprocessed the PCR reads via MiXCR and lists one record per CDR3 protein. Of roughly 20,000 distinct CDR3 sequences in the sample, 45% to 60% are singletons; the top ten hold around 10%. Sample treatment: approximately 11-day PBMC culture with coronavirus spike peptide pools or control peptides (ViraFEST assay). This entry comes from a study of vaccination and CD4 T cells after COVID-19. The TCR comes from a human donor who had recovered from COVID-19. Material for sequencing was CD4+ T cells from blood, cultured in vitro.

Written as DNA, the CDR3 is TGTGCCAGCAGCCATGGACAGGGAAAAGCTTTCTTT. This encodes CASSHGQGKAFF. V and J are TRBV11-3 and TRBJ1-1; 8 bases match TRBD1. The V and J ends lost 5 bases and 9 bases, in that order; junction bases with no gene match: 5. Germline V gene lookup returns CDR1 SGHNT and CDR2 YENEEA. This CDR3 contains 12 residues. The whole variable domain, filled in from reference TRBV11-3 and TRBJ1-1, reads EAGVVQSPRYKIIEKKQPVAFWCNPISGHNTLYWYLQNLGQGPELLIRYENEEAVDDSQLPKDRFSAERLKGVDSTLKIQPAELGDSAVYLCASSHGQGKAFFGQGTRLTVV.